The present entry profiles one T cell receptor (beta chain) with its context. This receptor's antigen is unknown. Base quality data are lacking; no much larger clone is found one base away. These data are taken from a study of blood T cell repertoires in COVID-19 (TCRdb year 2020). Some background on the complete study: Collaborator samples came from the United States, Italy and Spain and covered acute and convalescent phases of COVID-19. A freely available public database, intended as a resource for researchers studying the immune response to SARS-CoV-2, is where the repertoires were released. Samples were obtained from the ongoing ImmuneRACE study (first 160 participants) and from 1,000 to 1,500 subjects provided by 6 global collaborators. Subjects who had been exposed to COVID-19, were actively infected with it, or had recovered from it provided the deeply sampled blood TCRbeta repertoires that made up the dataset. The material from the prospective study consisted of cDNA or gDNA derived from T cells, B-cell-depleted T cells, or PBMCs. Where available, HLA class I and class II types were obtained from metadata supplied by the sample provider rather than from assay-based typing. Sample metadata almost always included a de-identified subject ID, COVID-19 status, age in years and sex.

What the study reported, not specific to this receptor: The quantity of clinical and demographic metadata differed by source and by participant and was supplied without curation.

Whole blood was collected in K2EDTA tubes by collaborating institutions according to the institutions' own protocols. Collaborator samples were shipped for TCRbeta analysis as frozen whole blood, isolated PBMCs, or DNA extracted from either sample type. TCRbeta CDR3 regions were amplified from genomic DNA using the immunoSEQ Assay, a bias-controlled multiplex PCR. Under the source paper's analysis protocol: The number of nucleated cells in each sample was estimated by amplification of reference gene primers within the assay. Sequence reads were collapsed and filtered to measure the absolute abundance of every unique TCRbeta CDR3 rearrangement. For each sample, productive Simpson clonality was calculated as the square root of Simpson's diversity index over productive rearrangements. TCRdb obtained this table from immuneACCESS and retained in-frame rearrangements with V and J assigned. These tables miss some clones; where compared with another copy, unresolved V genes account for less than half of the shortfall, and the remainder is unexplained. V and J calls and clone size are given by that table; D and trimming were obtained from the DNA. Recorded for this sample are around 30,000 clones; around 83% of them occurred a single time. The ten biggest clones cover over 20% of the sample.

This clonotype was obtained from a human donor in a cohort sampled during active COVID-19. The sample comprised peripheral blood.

The CDR3 protein sequence reads: CASSYRGLDGEQYF. At the DNA level, the sequence is TGTGCCAGCAGTTATAGAGGGTTGGATGGCGAGCAGTACTTC. The chain employs TRBV6-5 and TRBJ2-7; a weak D assignment points to TRBD2 (5 bases agree). A distance of 15 bases separates the germline ends of V and J, which lose 3 bases and 6 bases respectively. Per the germline V gene, MNHEY is the CDR1 and SVGAGI is the CDR2. Including cysteine and phenylalanine, the CDR3 has 14 amino acids. Only the CDR3 DNA is retained, 42 bases long and in frame from the first base.